The clone carrying this T cell receptor beta chain was counted between two and nine times. This specimen belongs to a study of T-cell reconstitution after alpha-beta-depleted transplantation in children. The V gene end was trimmed by 6 bases and the J gene end by 5 bases; junction bases not matched to a gene: 6. Germline V gene sequence: CDR1 SGHAT, CDR2 FQNNGV. The CDR3 is made up of 15 amino acids. The library targeted TCRbeta and was prepared with unique molecular identifiers. TCRdb independently ran MiXCR on the PCR reads; one entry per CDR3 protein. This sample yields a few hundred thousand distinct CDR3 sequences, of which 18% are seen a single time; 3.3% belongs to the top ten.

The sample consisted of PBMCs from the stem cell graft donor, taken from the stem cell graft. The chain carries TRBV11-2 and TRBJ2-2, with 10 bases identical to TRBD1. This TCR came from a human donor who donated a stem cell graft to a child with acute lymphoblastic leukemia. CDR3 DNA: TGTGCCAGCAGGCCCCCGGGACAGGGGACCGGGGAGCTGTTTTTT. It is translated as CASRPPGQGTGELFF. Filled out from reference TRBV11-2 and TRBJ2-2, the complete variable domain reads EAGVAQSPRYKIIEKRQSVAFWCNPISGHATLYWYQQILGQGPKLLIQFQNNGVVDDSQLPKDRFSAERLKGVDSTLKIQPAKLEDSAVYLCASRPPGQGTGELFFGEGSRLTVL.